This paragraph covers one T cell receptor (beta chain) sequence. The antigen remains unidentified. The sample originates from a study of T cells in Graves' hyperthyroidism and ophthalmopathy. Trimming took off 5 bases at V and 6 bases at J, with 16 bases between the two ends. The CDR3 consists of 15 residues. Germline V gene lookup returns CDR1 SEHNR and CDR2 FQNEAQ (reference sequence). RNA transcripts served as the template for amplifying TCR beta CDR3 regions. A first-round RT-PCR of the TCR CDR3 used the HTBI primer set. Via MiXCR, TCRdb re-called the multiplex PCR reads, giving one row per CDR3 protein. The top ten hold around 15% of the sample, which has approximately 710,000 distinct CDR3 sequences, 15% to 20% seen once. Findings of the study overall: Researchers report that a 13 V-J model separated ophthalmopathy from stable hyperthyroidism.

This sequence was found in a man over 45 with Graves' hyperthyroidism. The sequenced sample consisted of blood. The V and J genes are TRBV7-9 and TRBJ1-4; no clear D gene. This CDR3 is CASSPLRLQDEKLFF. CDR3 DNA: TGTGCCAGCAGCCCCTTGCGACTCCAAGATGAAAAACTGTTTTTT.